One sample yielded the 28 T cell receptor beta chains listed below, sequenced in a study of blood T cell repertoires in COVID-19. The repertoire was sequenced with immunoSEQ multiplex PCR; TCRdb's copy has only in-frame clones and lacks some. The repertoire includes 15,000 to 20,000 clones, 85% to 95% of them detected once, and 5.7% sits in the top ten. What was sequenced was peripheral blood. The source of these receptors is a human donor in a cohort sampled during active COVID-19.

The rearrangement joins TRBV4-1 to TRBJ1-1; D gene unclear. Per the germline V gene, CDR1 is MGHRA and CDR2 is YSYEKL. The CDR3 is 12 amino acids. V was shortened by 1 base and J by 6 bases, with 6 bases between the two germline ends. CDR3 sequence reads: CASSQARAEAFF. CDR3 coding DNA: TGCGCCAGCAGCCAAGCCCGGGCTGAAGCTTTCTTT.

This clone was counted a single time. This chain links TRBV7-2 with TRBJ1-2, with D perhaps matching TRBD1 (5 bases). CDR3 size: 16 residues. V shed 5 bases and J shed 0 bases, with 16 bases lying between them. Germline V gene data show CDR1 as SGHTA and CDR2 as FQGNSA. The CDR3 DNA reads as TGTGCCAGCAGCCTTATACAGGATTGGTCTAACTATGGCTACACCTTC. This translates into CASSLIQDWSNYGYTF.

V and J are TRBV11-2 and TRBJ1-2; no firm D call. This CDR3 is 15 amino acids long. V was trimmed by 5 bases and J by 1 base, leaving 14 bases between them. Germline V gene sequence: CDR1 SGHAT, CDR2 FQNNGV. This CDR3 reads CASSPLGGLNYGYTF. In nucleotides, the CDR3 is TGTGCCAGCAGCCCCCTGGGCGGACTTAACTATGGCTACACCTTC.

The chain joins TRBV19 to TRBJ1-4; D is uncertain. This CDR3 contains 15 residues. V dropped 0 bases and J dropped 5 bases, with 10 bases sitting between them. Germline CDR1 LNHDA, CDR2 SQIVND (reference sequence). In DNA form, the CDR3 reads TGTGCCAGTAGTATAGATCAGGACTACAATGAAAAACTGTTTTTT. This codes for CASSIDQDYNEKLFF.

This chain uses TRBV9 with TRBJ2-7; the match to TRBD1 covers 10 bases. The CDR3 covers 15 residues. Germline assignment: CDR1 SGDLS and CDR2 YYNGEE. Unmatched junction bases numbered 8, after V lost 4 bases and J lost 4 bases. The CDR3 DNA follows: TGTGCCAGCAGCCCTAACGGACAGGGGGGGTACGAGCAGTACTTC. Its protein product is CASSPNGQGGYEQYF.

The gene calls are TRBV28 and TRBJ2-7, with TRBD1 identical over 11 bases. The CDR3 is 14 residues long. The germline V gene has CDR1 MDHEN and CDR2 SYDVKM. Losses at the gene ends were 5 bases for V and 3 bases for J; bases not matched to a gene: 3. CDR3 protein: CASSTGTGGYEQYF. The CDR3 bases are TGTGCCAGCAGTACCGGGACAGGGGGCTACGAGCAGTACTTC.

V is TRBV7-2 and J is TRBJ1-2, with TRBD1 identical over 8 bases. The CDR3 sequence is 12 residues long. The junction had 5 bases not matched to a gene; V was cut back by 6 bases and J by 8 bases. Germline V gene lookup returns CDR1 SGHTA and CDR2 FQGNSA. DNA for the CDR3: TGTGCCAGCAGTCAGGGGGCGGGAGGCTACACCTTC. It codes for CASSQGAGGYTF.

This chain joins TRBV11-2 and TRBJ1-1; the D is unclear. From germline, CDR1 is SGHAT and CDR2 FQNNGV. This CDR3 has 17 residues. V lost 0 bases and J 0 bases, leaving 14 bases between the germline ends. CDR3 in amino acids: CASSLDRSRMMNTEAFF. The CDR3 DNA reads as TGTGCCAGCAGCTTAGACCGGAGTAGAATGATGAACACTGAAGCTTTCTTT. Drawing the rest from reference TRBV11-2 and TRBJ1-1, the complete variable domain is EAGVAQSPRYKIIEKRQSVAFWCNPISGHATLYWYQQILGQGPKLLIQFQNNGVVDDSQLPKDRFSAERLKGVDSTLKIQPAKLEDSAVYLCASSLDRSRMMNTEAFFGQGTRLTVV.

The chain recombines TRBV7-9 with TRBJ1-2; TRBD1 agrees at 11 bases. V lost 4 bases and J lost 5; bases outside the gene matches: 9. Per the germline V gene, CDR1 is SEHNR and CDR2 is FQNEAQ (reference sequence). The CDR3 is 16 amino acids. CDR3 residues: CASSSSGQGATYGYTF. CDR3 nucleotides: TGTGCCAGCAGCTCGTCCGGACAGGGGGCCACTTATGGCTACACCTTC.

The CDR3 region is CASSQTSGGGSETQYF. The CDR3 region has the DNA TGTGCCAGCAGCCAGACTAGCGGGGGCGGTTCAGAGACCCAGTACTTC. The chain couples TRBV7-2 to TRBJ2-5; 12 bases align to TRBD2. Per the germline V gene, CDR1 is SGHTA and CDR2 is FQGNSA. This CDR3 is 16 amino acids long. V gave up 5 bases and J gave up 4 bases; unmatched junction bases: 8.

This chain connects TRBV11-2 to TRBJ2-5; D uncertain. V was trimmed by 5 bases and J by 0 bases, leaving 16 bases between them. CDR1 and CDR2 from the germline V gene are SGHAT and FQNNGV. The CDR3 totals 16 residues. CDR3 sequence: CASSSRFTVHQETQYF. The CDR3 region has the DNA TGTGCCAGCAGCAGCCGTTTTACGGTCCACCAAGAGACCCAGTACTTC.

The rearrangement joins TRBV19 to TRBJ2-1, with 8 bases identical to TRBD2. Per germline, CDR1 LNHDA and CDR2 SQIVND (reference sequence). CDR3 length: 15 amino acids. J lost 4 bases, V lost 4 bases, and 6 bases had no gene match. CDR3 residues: CASSTISGVYNEQFF. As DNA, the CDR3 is TGTGCCAGTAGTACTATTAGCGGGGTGTACAATGAGCAGTTCTTC.

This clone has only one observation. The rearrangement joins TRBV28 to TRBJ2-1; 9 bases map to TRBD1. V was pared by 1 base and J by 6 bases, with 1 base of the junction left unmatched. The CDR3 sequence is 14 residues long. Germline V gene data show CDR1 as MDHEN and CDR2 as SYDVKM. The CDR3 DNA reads TGTGCCAGCAGTTTATCACAGGGGGCCAATGAGCAGTTCTTC. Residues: CASSLSQGANEQFF.

The CDR3 loop is CAWSVLGGAEAFF. CDR3 nucleotides: TGTGCCTGGAGTGTACTCGGAGGAGCTGAAGCTTTCTTT. The chain combines TRBV30 with TRBJ1-1; D unresolved. Germline assignment: CDR1 GTSNPN and CDR2 SVGIG (reference sequence). Trimming removed 0 bases from V and 6 bases from J, with 11 bases in between. The CDR3 has 13 residues.

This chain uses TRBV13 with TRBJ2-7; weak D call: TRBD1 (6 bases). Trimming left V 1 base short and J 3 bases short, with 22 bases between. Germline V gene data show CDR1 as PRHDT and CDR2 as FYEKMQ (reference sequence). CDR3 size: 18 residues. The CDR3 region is CASSLAGGGRQQGYEQYF. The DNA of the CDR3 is TGTGCCAGCAGCTTAGCGGGTGGGGGTCGACAACAGGGCTACGAGCAGTACTTC. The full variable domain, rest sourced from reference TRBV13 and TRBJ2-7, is AAGVIQSPRHLIKEKRETATLKCYPIPRHDTVYWYQQGPGQDPQFLISFYEKMQSDKGSIPDRFSAQQFSDYHSELNMSSLELGDSALYFCASSLAGGGRQQGYEQYFGPGTRLTVT.

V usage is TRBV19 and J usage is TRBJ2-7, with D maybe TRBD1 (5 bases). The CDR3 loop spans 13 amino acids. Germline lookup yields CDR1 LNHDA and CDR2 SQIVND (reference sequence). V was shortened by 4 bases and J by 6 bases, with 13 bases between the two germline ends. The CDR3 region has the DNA TGTGCCAGTAGTAGCCCCTCAGGGCGCGAGCAGTACTTC. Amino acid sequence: CASSSPSGREQYF.

The CDR3 is CASSVRQGGGTDTQYF. The CDR3 nucleotides are TGTGCCAGCAGCGTAAGGCAGGGTGGGGGCACAGATACGCAGTATTTT. The chain uses TRBV9 and TRBJ2-3, with D maybe TRBD1 (5 bases). Trimming pared 1 base from V and 1 base from J, leaving 13 bases between. Per germline, CDR1 SGDLS and CDR2 YYNGEE. This CDR3 has 16 amino acids.

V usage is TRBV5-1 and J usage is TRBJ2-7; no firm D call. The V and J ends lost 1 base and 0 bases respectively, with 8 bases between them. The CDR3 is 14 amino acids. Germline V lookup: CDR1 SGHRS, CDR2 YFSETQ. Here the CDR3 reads CASSLTQTSYEQYF. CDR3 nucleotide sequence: TGCGCCAGCAGCTTGACACAAACCTCCTACGAGCAGTACTTC.

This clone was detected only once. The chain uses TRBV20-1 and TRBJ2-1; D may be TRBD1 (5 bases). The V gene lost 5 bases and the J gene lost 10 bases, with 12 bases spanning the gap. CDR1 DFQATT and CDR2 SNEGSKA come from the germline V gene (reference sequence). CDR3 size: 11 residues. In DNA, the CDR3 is TGCAGTGCTCAAAAAACAGGAGAGCAGTTCTTC. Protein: CSAQKTGEQFF.

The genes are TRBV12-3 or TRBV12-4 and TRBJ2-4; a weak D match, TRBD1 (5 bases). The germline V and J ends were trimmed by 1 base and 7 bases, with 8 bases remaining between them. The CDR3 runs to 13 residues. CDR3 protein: CASSLGGSNIQYF. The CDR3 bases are TGTGCCAGCAGTTTAGGGGGCTCGAACATTCAGTACTTC.

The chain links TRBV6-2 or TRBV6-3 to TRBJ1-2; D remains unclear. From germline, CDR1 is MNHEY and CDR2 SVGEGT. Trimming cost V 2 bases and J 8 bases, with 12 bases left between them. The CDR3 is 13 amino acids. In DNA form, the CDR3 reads TGTGCCAGCAGTTACGCGGCAGATCGAGGCTACACCTTC. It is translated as CASSYAADRGYTF.

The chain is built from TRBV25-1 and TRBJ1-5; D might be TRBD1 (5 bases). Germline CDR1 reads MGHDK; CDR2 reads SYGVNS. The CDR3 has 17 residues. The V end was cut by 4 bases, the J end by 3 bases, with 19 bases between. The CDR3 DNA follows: TGTGCCAGCAGTGGATTCTCGTTCGACGGACACAATCAGCCCCAGCATTTT. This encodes CASSGFSFDGHNQPQHF.

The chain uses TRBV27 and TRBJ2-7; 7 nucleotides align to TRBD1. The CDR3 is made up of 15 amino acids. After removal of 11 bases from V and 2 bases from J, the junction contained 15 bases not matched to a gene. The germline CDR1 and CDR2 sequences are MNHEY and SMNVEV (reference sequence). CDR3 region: CASWRSGTVTYEQYF. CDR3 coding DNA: TGTGCCTCCTGGAGGTCCGGGACAGTGACCTACGAGCAGTACTTC.

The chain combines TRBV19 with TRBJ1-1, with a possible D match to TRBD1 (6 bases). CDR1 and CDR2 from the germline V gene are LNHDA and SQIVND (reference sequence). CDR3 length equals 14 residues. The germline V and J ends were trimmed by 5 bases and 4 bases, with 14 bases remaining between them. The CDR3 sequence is CASSESRTVTEAFF. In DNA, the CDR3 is TGTGCCAGTAGTGAATCCCGGACAGTCACTGAAGCTTTCTTT.

The CDR3: CASSLKGWLAGQETQYF. CDR3 bases: TGTGCCAGCAGTTTAAAGGGTTGGCTAGCGGGACAAGAGACCCAGTACTTC. The chain is built from TRBV27 and TRBJ2-5, with TRBD2 matching 9 bases. The length of the CDR3 is 17 residues. The V gene end was trimmed by 2 bases and the J gene end by 2 bases; junction bases not matched to a gene: 9. Germline CDR1 and CDR2: MNHEY and SMNVEV (reference sequence).

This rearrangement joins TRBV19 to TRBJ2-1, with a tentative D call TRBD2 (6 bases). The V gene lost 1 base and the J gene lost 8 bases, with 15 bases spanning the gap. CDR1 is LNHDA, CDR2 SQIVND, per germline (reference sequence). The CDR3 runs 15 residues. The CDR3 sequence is CASSIGGGLVDEQFF. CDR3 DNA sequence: TGTGCCAGTAGTATAGGTGGGGGGTTGGTAGATGAGCAGTTCTTC.

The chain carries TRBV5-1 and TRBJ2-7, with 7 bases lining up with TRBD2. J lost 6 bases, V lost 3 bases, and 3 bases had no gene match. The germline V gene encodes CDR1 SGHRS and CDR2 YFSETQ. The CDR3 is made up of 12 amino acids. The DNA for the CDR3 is TGCGCCAGCAGCTCGAGCGGGGCCGAGCAGTACTTC. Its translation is CASSSSGAEQYF.

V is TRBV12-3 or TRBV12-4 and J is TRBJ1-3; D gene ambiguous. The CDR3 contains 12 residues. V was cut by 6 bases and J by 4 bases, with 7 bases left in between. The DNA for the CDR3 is TGTGCCAGCAGCCTCGGGGGAAACACCATATATTTT. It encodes CASSLGGNTIYF.